This is a list of T cell receptor beta chains from one sample in a study of blood T cell repertoires in COVID-19. Assay used: immunoSEQ multiplex PCR; TCRdb lists only in-frame clones, some missing. The sample has 70,000 to 95,000 clones, about nine tenths seen once; the top ten hold 2% to 3%. The sequenced material came from peripheral blood. These receptors all stem from a man aged 45 to 65 with acute or convalescent COVID-19. The CDR3 runs from the conserved cysteine through the conserved F or W. The D gene is left open where the match is weak. Not all rows give a size; the values are once, few, many and, for expanded clones, a class.

size: -
V: TRBV5-1
D: TRBD2
J: TRBJ2-1
DNA: TGCGCCAGCGCTCCCGGGACTAGCTACAATGAGCAGTTCTTC
CDR3: CASAPGTSYNEQFF

size: -
V: TRBV18
D: -
J: TRBJ2-3
DNA: TGTGCCAGCTCACCTAGGGGGGGGAGCGGCACAGATACGCAGTATTTT
CDR3: CASSPRGGSGTDTQYF

size: -
V: TRBV7-9
D: TRBD1
J: TRBJ1-3
DNA: TGTGCCAGCAGCTCAGGGGGACAGAGCTCTGGAAACACCATATATTTT
CDR3: CASSSGGQSSGNTIYF

size: -
V: TRBV6-1
D: -
J: TRBJ1-4
DNA: TGTGCCAGCAGTGAAGCAGGACAGCCCGAAAAACTGTTTTTT
CDR3: CASSEAGQPEKLFF

size: -
V: TRBV6-5
D: TRBD2
J: TRBJ2-1
DNA: TGTGCCAGCAGTTACTGGGGGGGAAGGCTTAGTAATGAGCAGTTCTTC
CDR3: CASSYWGGRLSNEQFF

size: -
V: TRBV7-2
D: -
J: TRBJ1-2
DNA: TGTGCCAGCAGCTTGGTAAACAGGGAGAGTGGCTACACCTTC
CDR3: CASSLVNRESGYTF

size: -
V: TRBV27
D: TRBD1
J: TRBJ1-4
DNA: TGTGCCAGCAGTATAAATCGAGGGGGCGATGAAAAACTGTTTTTT
CDR3: CASSINRGGDEKLFF

size: once
V: TRBV6-5
D: -
J: TRBJ1-2
DNA: TGTGCCAGCAAACAGCAGGGCTATGGCTACACCTTC
CDR3: CASKQQGYGYTF

size: once
V: TRBV7-9
D: -
J: TRBJ2-7
DNA: TGTGCCAGCCGCGGGATTTACTACGAGCAGTACTTC
CDR3: CASRGIYYEQYF

size: -
V: TRBV11-2
D: TRBD1
J: TRBJ2-3
DNA: TGTGCCAGCAGCGCTGGACAGGGAACCACAGATACGCAGTATTTT
CDR3: CASSAGQGTTDTQYF

size: once
V: TRBV3-1/TRBV3-2
D: -
J: TRBJ2-4
DNA: TGTGCCAGCAGCCAAGCAGGAGGCTCGTACAACATTCAGTACTTC
CDR3: CASSQAGGSYNIQYF

size: -
V: TRBV19
D: -
J: TRBJ2-1
DNA: TGTGCCAGTAGTATTGTTAGCTCCTACAATGAGCAGTTCTTC
CDR3: CASSIVSSYNEQFF

size: -
V: TRBV10-3
D: -
J: TRBJ2-1
DNA: TGTGCCATCAGTGACCGAACGTCGGGTATCGTTGATGAGCAGTTCTTC
CDR3: CAISDRTSGIVDEQFF

size: -
V: TRBV2
D: TRBD1
J: TRBJ2-7
DNA: TGTGCCAGCAGGGCCGGGACAGATACATACGAGCAGTACTTC
CDR3: CASRAGTDTYEQYF

size: -
V: TRBV27
D: TRBD1
J: TRBJ2-1
DNA: TGTGCCAGCAGTTTATCGCCCGGACAGGTTTGGGAGCAGTTCTTC
CDR3: CASSLSPGQVWEQFF

size: -
V: TRBV3-1/TRBV3-2
D: -
J: TRBJ2-1
DNA: TGTGCCAGCAGCCAAGTCACTAGTGAGCAGTTCTTC
CDR3: CASSQVTSEQFF

size: -
V: TRBV5-1
D: -
J: TRBJ1-2
DNA: TGCGCCAGCAGCACCGCGGGGACGGATGGCTACACCTTC
CDR3: CASSTAGTDGYTF

size: -
V: TRBV6-1
D: -
J: TRBJ1-1
DNA: TGTGCCAGCAGTGAATCAGGAGGGGACACTGAAGCTTTCTTT
CDR3: CASSESGGDTEAFF

size: -
V: TRBV19
D: TRBD2
J: TRBJ2-3
DNA: TGTGCCAGTAGTACTAGCGGGGGATACACAGATACGCAGTATTTT
CDR3: CASSTSGGYTDTQYF

size: -
V: TRBV3-1/TRBV3-2
D: -
J: TRBJ1-4
DNA: TGTGCCAGCAGCCCAGGTTCTTCGAGCCCCGGAGAAAAACTGTTTTTT
CDR3: CASSPGSSSPGEKLFF

size: -
V: TRBV19
D: -
J: TRBJ1-2
DNA: TGTGCCAGTAGTTCCTACCTGGGGAGAGCGGCTAACTATGGCTACACCTTC
CDR3: CASSSYLGRAANYGYTF

size: once
V: TRBV30
D: TRBD1
J: TRBJ1-5
DNA: TGTGCCTGGAGTGCCTCACAGGGGAAGAATGCGCCCCAGCATTTT
CDR3: CAWSASQGKNAPQHF

size: -
V: TRBV3-1/TRBV3-2
D: -
J: TRBJ2-7
DNA: TGTGCCAGCACCGCACAGGGTAGCGAGCAGTACTTC
CDR3: CASTAQGSEQYF

size: -
V: TRBV7-2
D: -
J: TRBJ1-1
DNA: TGTGCCAGCAGCTTCCAAGGGACAAGTGGCACTGAAGCTTTCTTT
CDR3: CASSFQGTSGTEAFF

size: -
V: TRBV25-1
D: -
J: TRBJ2-3
DNA: TGTGCCAGCAGTGACGATACCCGGAGAATCACAGATACGCAGTATTTT
CDR3: CASSDDTRRITDTQYF

size: -
V: TRBV21-1
D: -
J: TRBJ2-7
DNA: TGTGCCAGCAGCGAGTACCGGCAGTACTTC
CDR3: CASSEYRQYF

size: -
V: TRBV3-1/TRBV3-2
D: -
J: TRBJ2-2
DNA: TGTGCCAGCAGCCAAGAGAAGCGGCCACCCAAGGGGGAGCTGTTTTTT
CDR3: CASSQEKRPPKGELFF

size: -
V: TRBV7-3
D: -
J: TRBJ2-2
DNA: TGTGCCAGCAGCCCGAGGAACACCGGGGAGCTGTTTTTT
CDR3: CASSPRNTGELFF

size: -
V: TRBV7-9
D: TRBD2
J: TRBJ2-5
DNA: TGTGCCAGCAGCTTAGGGGCGGGGGGTGAGACCCAGTACTTC
CDR3: CASSLGAGGETQYF

size: -
V: TRBV24-1
D: TRBD1
J: TRBJ1-2
DNA: TGTGCCACCAGTGCGAGAATAGGGGGCGGGTATGGCTACACCTTC
CDR3: CATSARIGGGYGYTF

size: -
V: TRBV5-4
D: -
J: TRBJ2-3
DNA: TGTGCCAGCAGCTTGAGGGGGATGGCGGGAGATACGCAGTATTTT
CDR3: CASSLRGMAGDTQYF

size: -
V: TRBV7-9
D: TRBD2
J: TRBJ2-1
DNA: TGTGCCAGCAGATCTACCGGGACTAGGTCTCGCGGTGAGCAGTTCTTC
CDR3: CASRSTGTRSRGEQFF

size: -
V: TRBV19
D: -
J: TRBJ1-2
DNA: TGTGCCAGTCGGAGGCCGGACTATGGCTACACCTTC
CDR3: CASRRPDYGYTF

size: -
V: TRBV7-9
D: TRBD1
J: TRBJ2-1
DNA: TGTGCCAGCAGCTTAAGGCAGGGGGCTGTCAATGAGCAGTTCTTC
CDR3: CASSLRQGAVNEQFF

size: few
V: TRBV9
D: -
J: TRBJ1-5
DNA: TGTGCCAGCAGCGTAGGAGCCAGCAATCAGCCCCAGCATTTT
CDR3: CASSVGASNQPQHF

size: -
V: TRBV3-1/TRBV3-2
D: -
J: TRBJ1-2
DNA: TGTGCCAGCAGCCAGTCCCGACAAGCCCGTTATGGCTACACCTTC
CDR3: CASSQSRQARYGYTF

size: -
V: TRBV5-5
D: -
J: TRBJ1-5
DNA: TGTGCCAGCAGTGGAACCGGGGGGGAAATTCAGCCCCAGCATTTT
CDR3: CASSGTGGEIQPQHF

size: -
V: TRBV9
D: TRBD1
J: TRBJ1-6
DNA: TGTGCCAGCGGGACAGGGGAGGGTTCACCCCTCCACTTT
CDR3: CASGTGEGSPLHF

size: -
V: TRBV7-8
D: TRBD2
J: TRBJ2-2
DNA: TGTGCCAGCAGCTTAGGGGCTAGCGGGCCGTCGGGGGAGCTGTTTTTT
CDR3: CASSLGASGPSGELFF

size: -
V: TRBV6-5
D: -
J: TRBJ2-3
DNA: TGTGCCAGCAAAGCAGGGCTAAGCACAGATACGCAGTATTTT
CDR3: CASKAGLSTDTQYF

size: -
V: TRBV7-3
D: -
J: TRBJ2-3
DNA: TGTGCCAGCAGCTTCGAGGGAAAGAAAACAGATACGCAGTATTTT
CDR3: CASSFEGKKTDTQYF

size: -
V: TRBV9
D: TRBD1
J: TRBJ2-5
DNA: TGTGCCAGCAGCCTCAGACAGGGGTGGGAAGAGACCCAGTACTTC
CDR3: CASSLRQGWEETQYF

size: -
V: TRBV7-9
D: -
J: TRBJ1-2
DNA: TGTGCCAGCAGCTCAGATTTAAACTATGGCTACACCTTC
CDR3: CASSSDLNYGYTF

size: few
V: TRBV21-1
D: -
J: TRBJ2-7
DNA: TGTGCCAGCCCCAAGCCCCCTATGACACTTAGCTACGAGCAGTACTTC
CDR3: CASPKPPMTLSYEQYF

size: -
V: TRBV2
D: -
J: TRBJ1-4
DNA: TGTGCCAGCAAAGTACAGGGCCTAACTAATGAAAAACTGTTTTTT
CDR3: CASKVQGLTNEKLFF

size: -
V: TRBV5-5
D: -
J: TRBJ1-2
DNA: TGTGCCAGCAGGGTTGGGGCAGCCTATGGCTACACCTTC
CDR3: CASRVGAAYGYTF

size: few
V: TRBV18
D: -
J: TRBJ1-4
DNA: TGTGCCAGCTCACGGGTTGCGCAGCGTAATGAAAAACTGTTTTTT
CDR3: CASSRVAQRNEKLFF

size: -
V: TRBV6-5
D: -
J: TRBJ1-1
DNA: TGTGCCAGCAGTTACTCTGGAGGGACTGAAGCTTTCTTT
CDR3: CASSYSGGTEAFF

size: -
V: TRBV7-8
D: -
J: TRBJ1-4
DNA: TGTGCCAGCAGCCGAGAAGGATTTGGGGGCGGTGATGAAAAACTGTTTTTT
CDR3: CASSREGFGGGDEKLFF

size: -
V: TRBV28
D: TRBD2
J: TRBJ2-1
DNA: TGTGCCAGCACCGGGGGGGCGGGCGATGAGCAGTTCTTC
CDR3: CASTGGAGDEQFF

size: once
V: TRBV19
D: TRBD1
J: TRBJ1-4
DNA: TGTGCCAGTAGCTCACAGGGGGGCTATAATGAAAAACTGTTTTTT
CDR3: CASSSQGGYNEKLFF

size: -
V: TRBV24-1
D: TRBD2
J: TRBJ2-1
DNA: TGTGCCACCAGTGATCCGCACATTACTAGCGGGGTTAACAATGAGCAGTTCTTC
CDR3: CATSDPHITSGVNNEQFF

size: -
V: TRBV27
D: TRBD1
J: TRBJ2-5
DNA: TGTGCCAGCAGTACGAGGCGGGACAGGGGTGTGTTGGAAGAGACCCAGTACTTC
CDR3: CASSTRRDRGVLEETQYF

size: -
V: TRBV19
D: -
J: TRBJ1-5
DNA: TGTGCCAGTAGTATAGATCTGTGGCCCCAGCCCCAGCATTTT
CDR3: CASSIDLWPQPQHF

size: -
V: TRBV18
D: TRBD1
J: TRBJ1-6
DNA: TGTGCCAGCTCACAATGGACAGGAGGTTCACCCCTCCACTTT
CDR3: CASSQWTGGSPLHF